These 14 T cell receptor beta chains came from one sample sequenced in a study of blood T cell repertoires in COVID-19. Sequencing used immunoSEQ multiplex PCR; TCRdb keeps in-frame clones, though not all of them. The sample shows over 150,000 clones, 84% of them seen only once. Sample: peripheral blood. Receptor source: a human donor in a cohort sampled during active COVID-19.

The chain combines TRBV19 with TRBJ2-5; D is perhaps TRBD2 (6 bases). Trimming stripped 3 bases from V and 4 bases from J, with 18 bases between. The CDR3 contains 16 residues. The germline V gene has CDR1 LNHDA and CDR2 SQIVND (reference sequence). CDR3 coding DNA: TGTGCCAGTAGTATCTCCTTGACTAGTGCCGGAGAGACCCAGTACTTC. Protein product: CASSISLTSAGETQYF.

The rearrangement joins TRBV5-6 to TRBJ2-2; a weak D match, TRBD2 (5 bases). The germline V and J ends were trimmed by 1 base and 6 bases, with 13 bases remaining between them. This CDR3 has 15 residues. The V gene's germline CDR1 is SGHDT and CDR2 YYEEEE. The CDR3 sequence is CASSLWASRSGELFF. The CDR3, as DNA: TGTGCCAGCAGCTTGTGGGCTAGCCGCTCCGGGGAGCTGTTTTTT.

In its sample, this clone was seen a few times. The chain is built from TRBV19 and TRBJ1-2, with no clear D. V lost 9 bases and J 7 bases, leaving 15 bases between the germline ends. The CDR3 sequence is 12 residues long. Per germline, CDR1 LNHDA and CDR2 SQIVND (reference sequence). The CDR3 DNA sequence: TGTGCCAGCCGAGCCGGAGCCGGTGGCTACACCTTC. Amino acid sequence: CASRAGAGGYTF.

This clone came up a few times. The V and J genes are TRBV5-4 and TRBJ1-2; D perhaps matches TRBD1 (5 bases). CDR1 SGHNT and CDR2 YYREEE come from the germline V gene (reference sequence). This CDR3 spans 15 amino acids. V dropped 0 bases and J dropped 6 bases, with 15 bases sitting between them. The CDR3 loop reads CASSLAGRPLDGYTF. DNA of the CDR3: TGTGCCAGCAGCTTGGCAGGGAGGCCACTGGATGGCTACACCTTC.

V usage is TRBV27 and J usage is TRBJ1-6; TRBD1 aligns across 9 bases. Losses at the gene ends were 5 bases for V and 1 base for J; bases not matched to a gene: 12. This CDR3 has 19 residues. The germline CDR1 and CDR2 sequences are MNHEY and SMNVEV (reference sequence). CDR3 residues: CASSLGQGKHISYNSPLHF. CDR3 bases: TGTGCCAGCAGTCTCGGACAGGGGAAACATATTTCCTATAATTCACCCCTCCACTTT.

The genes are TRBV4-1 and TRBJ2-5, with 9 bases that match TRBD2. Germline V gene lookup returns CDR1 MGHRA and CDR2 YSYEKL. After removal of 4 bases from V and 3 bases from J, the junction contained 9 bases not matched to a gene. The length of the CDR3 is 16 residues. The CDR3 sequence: CASSPLQLAGEETQYF. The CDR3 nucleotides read TGCGCCAGCAGCCCGCTCCAATTAGCGGGGGAAGAGACCCAGTACTTC.

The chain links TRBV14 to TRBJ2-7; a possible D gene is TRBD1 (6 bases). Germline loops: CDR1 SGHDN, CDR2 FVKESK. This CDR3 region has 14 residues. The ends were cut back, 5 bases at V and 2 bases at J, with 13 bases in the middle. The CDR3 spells CASSELDRTYEQYF. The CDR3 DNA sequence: TGTGCCAGCAGCGAATTGGACAGAACCTACGAGCAGTACTTC. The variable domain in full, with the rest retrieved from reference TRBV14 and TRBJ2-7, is EAGVTQFPSHSVIEKGQTVTLRCDPISGHDNLYWYRRVMGKEIKFLLHFVKESKQDESGMPNNRFLAERTGGTYSTLKVQPAELEDSGVYFCASSELDRTYEQYFGPGTRLTVT.

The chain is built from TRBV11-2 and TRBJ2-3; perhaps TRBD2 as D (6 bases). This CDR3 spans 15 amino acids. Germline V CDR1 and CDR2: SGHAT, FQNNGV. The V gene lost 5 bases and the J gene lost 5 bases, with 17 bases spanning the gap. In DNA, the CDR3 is TGTGCCAGCAGCCTCCGGGGGACTGGTGGAGATACGCAGTATTTT. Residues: CASSLRGTGGDTQYF.

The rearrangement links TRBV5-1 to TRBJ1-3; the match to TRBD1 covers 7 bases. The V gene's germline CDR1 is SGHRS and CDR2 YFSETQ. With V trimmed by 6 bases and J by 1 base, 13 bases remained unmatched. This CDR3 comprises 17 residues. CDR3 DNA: TGCGCCAGCAAAGAGAATGACAGGGACGTTTCTGGAAACACCATATATTTT. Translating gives CASKENDRDVSGNTIYF.

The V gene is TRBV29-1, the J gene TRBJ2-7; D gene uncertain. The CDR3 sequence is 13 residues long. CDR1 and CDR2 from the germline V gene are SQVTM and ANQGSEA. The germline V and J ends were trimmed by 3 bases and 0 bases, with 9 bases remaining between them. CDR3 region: CSVDYSGSYEQYF. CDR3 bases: TGCAGCGTTGACTATTCGGGCTCCTACGAGCAGTACTTC.

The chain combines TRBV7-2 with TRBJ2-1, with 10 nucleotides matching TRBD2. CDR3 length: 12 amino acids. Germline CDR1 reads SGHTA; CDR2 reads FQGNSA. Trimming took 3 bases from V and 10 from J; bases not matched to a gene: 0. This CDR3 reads CASSLTSGEQFF. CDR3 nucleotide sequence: TGTGCCAGCAGCTTGACTAGCGGGGAGCAGTTCTTC. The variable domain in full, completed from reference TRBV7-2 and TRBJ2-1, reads GAGVSQSPSNKVTEKGKDVELRCDPISGHTALYWYRQSLGQGLEFLIYFQGNSAPDKSGLPSDRFSAERTGGSVSTLTIQRTQQEDSAVYLCASSLTSGEQFFGPGTRLTVL.

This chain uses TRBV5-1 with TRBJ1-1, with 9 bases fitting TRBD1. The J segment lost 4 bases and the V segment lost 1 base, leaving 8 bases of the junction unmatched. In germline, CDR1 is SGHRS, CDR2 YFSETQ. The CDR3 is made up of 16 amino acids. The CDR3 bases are TGCGCCAGCAGCTTGACGGGACAGGGTTTTGCCACTGAAGCTTTCTTT. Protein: CASSLTGQGFATEAFF. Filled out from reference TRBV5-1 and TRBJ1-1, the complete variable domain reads KAGVTQTPRYLIKTRGQQVTLSCSPISGHRSVSWYQQTPGQGLQFLFEYFSETQRNKGNFPGRFSGRQFSNSRSEMNVSTLELGDSALYLCASSLTGQGFATEAFFGQGTRLTVV.

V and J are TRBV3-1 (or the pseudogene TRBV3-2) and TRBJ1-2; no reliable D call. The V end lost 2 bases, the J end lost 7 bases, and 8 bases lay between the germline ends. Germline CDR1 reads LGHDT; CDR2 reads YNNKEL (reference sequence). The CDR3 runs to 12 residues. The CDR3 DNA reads TGTGCCAGCAGCCAATTACTTTCTGGCTACACCTTC. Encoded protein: CASSQLLSGYTF.

CDR3: CASSADSWTQYF. CDR3 DNA sequence: TGTGCCAGCAGCGCGGACAGTTGGACCCAGTACTTC. The chain links TRBV7-3 to TRBJ2-5, with a possible D match to TRBD1 (6 bases). Deletions cut 5 bases from V and 7 bases from J, with 11 bases between. Germline CDR1 is SGHTA and CDR2 is FQGTGA. The CDR3 is 12 residues long.